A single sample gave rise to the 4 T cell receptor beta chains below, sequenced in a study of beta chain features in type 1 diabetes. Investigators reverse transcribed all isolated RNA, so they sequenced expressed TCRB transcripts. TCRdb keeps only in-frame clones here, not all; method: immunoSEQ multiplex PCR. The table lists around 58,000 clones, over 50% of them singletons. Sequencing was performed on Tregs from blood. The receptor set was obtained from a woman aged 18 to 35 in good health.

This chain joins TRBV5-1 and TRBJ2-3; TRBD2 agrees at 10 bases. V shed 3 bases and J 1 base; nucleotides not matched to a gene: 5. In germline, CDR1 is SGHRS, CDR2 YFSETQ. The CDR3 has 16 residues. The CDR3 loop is CASSSYGTSGTDTQYF. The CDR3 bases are TGCGCCAGCAGCTCGTACGGGACTAGCGGCACAGATACGCAGTATTTT.

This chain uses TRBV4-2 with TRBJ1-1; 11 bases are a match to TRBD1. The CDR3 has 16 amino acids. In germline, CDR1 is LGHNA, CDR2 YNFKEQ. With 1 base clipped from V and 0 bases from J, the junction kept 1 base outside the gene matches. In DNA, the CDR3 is TGTGCCAGCAGCCAAGCGGGACAGGGGGTGAACACTGAAGCTTTCTTT. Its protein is CASSQAGQGVNTEAFF.

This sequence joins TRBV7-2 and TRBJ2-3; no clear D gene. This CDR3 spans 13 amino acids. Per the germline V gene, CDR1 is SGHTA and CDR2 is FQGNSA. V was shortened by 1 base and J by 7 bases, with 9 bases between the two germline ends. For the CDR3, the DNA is TGTGCCAGCAGCTTAGAAACTATTTATACGCAGTATTTT. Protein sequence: CASSLETIYTQYF.

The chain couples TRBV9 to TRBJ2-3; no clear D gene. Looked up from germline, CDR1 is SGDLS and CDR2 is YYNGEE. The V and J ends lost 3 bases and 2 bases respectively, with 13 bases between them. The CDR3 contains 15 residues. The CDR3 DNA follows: TGTGCCAGCAGCGCCACAGTGATTTTCACAGATACGCAGTATTTT. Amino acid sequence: CASSATVIFTDTQYF.